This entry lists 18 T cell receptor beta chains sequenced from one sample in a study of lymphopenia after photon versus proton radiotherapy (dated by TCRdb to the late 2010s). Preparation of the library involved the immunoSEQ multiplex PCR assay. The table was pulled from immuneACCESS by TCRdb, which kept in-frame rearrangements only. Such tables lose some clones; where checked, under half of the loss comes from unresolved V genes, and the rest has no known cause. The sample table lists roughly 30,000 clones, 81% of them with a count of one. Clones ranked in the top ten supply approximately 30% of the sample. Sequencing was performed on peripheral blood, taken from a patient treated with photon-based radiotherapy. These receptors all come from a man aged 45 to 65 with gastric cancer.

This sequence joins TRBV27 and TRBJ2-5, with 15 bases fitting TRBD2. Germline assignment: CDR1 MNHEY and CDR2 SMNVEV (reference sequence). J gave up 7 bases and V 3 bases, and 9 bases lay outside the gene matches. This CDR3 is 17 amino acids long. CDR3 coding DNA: TGTGCCAGCAGTTTTTTCCACCGGACTAGCGGGGGGGGGACCCAGTACTTC. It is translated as CASSFFHRTSGGGTQYF.

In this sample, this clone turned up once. In DNA form, the CDR3 reads TGTGCCAGCTCACCATTCCAGGGGGCCAAAAACATTCAGTACTTC. Residues: CASSPFQGAKNIQYF. The chain recombines TRBV18 with TRBJ2-4; weak D call: TRBD1 (6 bases). The germline CDR1 and CDR2 sequences are KGHSH and LQKENI. V was clipped by 2 bases and J by 1 base, with 9 bases between them. This CDR3 spans 15 amino acids.

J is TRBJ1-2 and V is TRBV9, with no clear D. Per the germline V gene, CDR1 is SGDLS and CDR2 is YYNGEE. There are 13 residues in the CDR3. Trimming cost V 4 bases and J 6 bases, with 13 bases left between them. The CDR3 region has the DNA TGTGCCAGCAGCCCGACAACTCGACATGGCTACACCTTC. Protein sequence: CASSPTTRHGYTF.

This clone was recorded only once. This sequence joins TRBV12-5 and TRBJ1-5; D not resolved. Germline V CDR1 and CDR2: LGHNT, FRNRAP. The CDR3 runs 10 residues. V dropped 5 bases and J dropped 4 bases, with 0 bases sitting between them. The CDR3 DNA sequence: TGTGCTAGTGGTAATCAGCCCCAGCATTTT. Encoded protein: CASGNQPQHF.

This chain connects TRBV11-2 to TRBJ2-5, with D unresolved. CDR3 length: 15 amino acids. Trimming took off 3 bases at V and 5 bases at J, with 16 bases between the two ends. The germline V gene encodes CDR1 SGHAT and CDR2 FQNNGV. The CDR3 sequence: CASSLPRVNWETQYF. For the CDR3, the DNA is TGTGCCAGCAGCTTGCCTAGGGTAAATTGGGAGACCCAGTACTTC.

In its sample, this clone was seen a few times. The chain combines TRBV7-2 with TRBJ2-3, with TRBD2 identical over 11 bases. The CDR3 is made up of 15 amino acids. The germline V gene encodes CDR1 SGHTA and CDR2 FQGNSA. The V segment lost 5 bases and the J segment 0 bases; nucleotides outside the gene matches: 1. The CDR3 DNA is TGTGCCAGCAGCCGGACTAGCGGGAGCACAGATACGCAGTATTTT. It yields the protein CASSRTSGSTDTQYF. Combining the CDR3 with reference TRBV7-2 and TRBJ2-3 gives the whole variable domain GAGVSQSPSNKVTEKGKDVELRCDPISGHTALYWYRQSLGQGLEFLIYFQGNSAPDKSGLPSDRFSAERTGGSVSTLTIQRTQQEDSAVYLCASSRTSGSTDTQYFGPGTRLTVL.

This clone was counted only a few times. The CDR3: CASSLDTGTGRGYTF. The CDR3 DNA follows: TGTGCCAGCAGCTTAGACACCGGGACAGGACGTGGCTACACCTTC. The V and J genes are TRBV7-2 and TRBJ1-2, with 8 bases that match TRBD1. J was trimmed by 7 bases and V by 1 base; bases with no gene match: 8. The CDR3 consists of 15 residues. Germline CDR1 and CDR2: SGHTA and FQGNSA.

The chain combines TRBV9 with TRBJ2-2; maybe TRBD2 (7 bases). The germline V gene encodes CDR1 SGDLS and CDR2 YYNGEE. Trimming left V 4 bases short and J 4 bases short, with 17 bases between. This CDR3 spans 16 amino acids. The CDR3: CASSSEGGPLTGELFF. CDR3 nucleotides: TGTGCCAGCAGCTCAGAGGGGGGGCCTCTCACCGGGGAGCTGTTTTTT. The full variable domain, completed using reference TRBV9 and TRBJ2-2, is DSGVTQTPKHLITATGQRVTLRCSPRSGDLSVYWYQQSLDQGLQFLIQYYNGEERAKGNILERFSAQQFPDLHSELNLSSLELGDSALYFCASSSEGGPLTGELFFGEGSRLTVL.

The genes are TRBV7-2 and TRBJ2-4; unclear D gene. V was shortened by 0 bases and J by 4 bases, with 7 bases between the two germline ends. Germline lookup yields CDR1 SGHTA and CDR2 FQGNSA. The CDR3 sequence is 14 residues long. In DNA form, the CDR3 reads TGTGCCAGCAGCTTAGCCCCCCGGAAAAACATTCAGTACTTC. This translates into CASSLAPRKNIQYF. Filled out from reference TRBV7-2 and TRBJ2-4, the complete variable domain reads GAGVSQSPSNKVTEKGKDVELRCDPISGHTALYWYRQSLGQGLEFLIYFQGNSAPDKSGLPSDRFSAERTGGSVSTLTIQRTQQEDSAVYLCASSLAPRKNIQYFGAGTRLSVL.

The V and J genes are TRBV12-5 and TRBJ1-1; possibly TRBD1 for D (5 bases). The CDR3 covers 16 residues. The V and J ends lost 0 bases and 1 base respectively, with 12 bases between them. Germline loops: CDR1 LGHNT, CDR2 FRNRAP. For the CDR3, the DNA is TGTGCTAGTGGTTTGGTATTCGGGAGGGGGAACACTGAAGCTTTCTTT. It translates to CASGLVFGRGNTEAFF.

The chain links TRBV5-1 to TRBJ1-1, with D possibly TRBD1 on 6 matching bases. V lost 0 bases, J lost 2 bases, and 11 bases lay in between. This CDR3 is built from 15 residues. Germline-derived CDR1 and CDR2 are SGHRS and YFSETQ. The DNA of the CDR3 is TGCGCCAGCAGCTTGGTAGGAGGGACAAACACTGAAGCTTTCTTT. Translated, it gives CASSLVGGTNTEAFF.

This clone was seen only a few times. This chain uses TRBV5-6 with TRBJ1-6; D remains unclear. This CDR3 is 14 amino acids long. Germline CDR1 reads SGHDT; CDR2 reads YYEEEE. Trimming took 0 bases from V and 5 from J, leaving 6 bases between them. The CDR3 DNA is TGTGCCAGCAGCTTGGACAGCCATAATTCACCCCTCCACTTT. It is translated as CASSLDSHNSPLHF.

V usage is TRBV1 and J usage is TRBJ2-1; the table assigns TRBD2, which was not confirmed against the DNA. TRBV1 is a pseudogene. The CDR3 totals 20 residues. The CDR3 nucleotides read TGCACCAGCAGCCCGTCAACTAGCGGGGGGGCCTTAAGAAGGGCAATAGAGCAGTTCTTC. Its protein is CTSSPSTSGGALRRAIEQFF.

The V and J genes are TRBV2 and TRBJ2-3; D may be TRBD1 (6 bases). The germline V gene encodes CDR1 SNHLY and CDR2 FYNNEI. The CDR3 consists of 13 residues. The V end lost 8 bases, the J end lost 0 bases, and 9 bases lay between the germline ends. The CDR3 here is CASRDTSTDTQYF. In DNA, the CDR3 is TGTGCCAGCCGGGACACCAGCACAGATACGCAGTATTTT.

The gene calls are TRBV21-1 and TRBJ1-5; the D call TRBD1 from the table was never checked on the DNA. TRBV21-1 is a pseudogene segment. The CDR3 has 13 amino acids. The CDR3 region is CASSPTENQPQHF. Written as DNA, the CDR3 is TGTGCCAGCAGCCCGACAGAAAATCAGCCCCAGCATTTT.

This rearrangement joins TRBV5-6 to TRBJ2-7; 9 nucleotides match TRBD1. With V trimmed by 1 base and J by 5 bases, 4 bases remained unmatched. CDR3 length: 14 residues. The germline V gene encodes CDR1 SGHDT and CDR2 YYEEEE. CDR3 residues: CASSLTGGADEQYV. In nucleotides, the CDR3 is TGTGCCAGCAGCTTGACAGGGGGCGCGGACGAGCAGTACGTC.

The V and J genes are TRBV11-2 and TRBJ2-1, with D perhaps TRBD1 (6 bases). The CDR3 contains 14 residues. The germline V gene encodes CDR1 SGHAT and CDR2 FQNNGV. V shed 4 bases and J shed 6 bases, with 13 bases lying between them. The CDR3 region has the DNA TGTGCCAGCAGCTCCACTACAGGGTCCAATGAGCAGTTCTTC. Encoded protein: CASSSTTGSNEQFF.

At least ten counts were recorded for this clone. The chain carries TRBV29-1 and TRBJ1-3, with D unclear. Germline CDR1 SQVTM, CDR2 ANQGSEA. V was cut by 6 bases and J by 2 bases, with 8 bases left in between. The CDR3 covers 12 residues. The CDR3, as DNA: TGCAGCGTAAAAGCACCTGGAAACACCATATATTTT. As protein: CSVKAPGNTIYF.